The clone carrying this T cell receptor (beta chain) was recorded a few times. Its antigen is not identified. This record comes from a study of CD8 T cells in ankylosing spondylitis. TCRdb reprocessed the 5' RACE reads with MiXCR, giving one entry per CDR3 protein. This table has roughly 190,000 distinct CDR3 sequences, more than 10% appearing once. V was cut by 2 bases and J by 3 bases, with 8 bases left in between. There are 13 residues in the CDR3. Per the germline V gene, CDR1 is DFQATT and CDR2 is SNEGSKA (reference sequence). Whole-study results and caveats: There was a TCR beta motif, made of several highly homologous variants, that appeared characteristic of ankylosing spondylitis blood.

This sequence was found in a male donor with ankylosing spondylitis or in good health (not recorded which). The chain links TRBV20-1 to TRBJ1-5, with a weak D call TRBD1 (5 bases). The source material was blood, either unsorted or a sorted T cell fraction (not recorded which). The CDR3 protein is CSARRGINQPQHF. Here the CDR3 DNA reads TGCAGTGCTAGAAGGGGTATCAATCAGCCCCAGCATTTT.